This is a list of T cell receptor beta chains from one sample in a study of PD-1 blockade in classical Hodgkin lymphoma. Produced via immunoSEQ multiplex PCR; TCRdb's table is partial and in-frame only. The sample gives 55,000 to 75,000 clones, 71% of which show up once; approximately 9.9% is in the top ten. Material: peripheral blood mononuclear cells (PBMCs), obtained before the second cycle of nivolumab. These receptor sequences come from a human donor with classical Hodgkin lymphoma. CDR3s include the opening cysteine and the closing phenylalanine or tryptophan. The D gene is left open where the match is weak. Size values are once, few and many counts, or a class for expanded clones, and some rows have none.

TRBV5-1,NA,NA,TRBJ2-5,CASSLQGAAILQETQYF,TGCGCCAGCAGTCTGCAGGGTGCAGCAATACTCCAAGAGACCCAGTACTTC
TRBV28,NA,NA,TRBJ1-1,CASSFPGSVDTEAFF,TGTGCCAGCAGTTTTCCTGGGTCTGTGGACACTGAAGCTTTCTTT
TRBV7-3,NA,TRBD1,TRBJ2-5,CASSSPRTGEKTQYF,TGTGCCAGCAGCTCCCCCCGTACAGGGGAAAAGACCCAGTACTTC
TRBV9,NA,NA,TRBJ1-5,CASSGGEADSNQPQHF,TGTGCCAGCAGCGGAGGGGAGGCGGATAGCAATCAGCCCCAGCATTTT
TRBV5-1,NA,TRBD1,TRBJ1-1,CASSLGTGGTEAFF,TGCGCCAGCAGCTTGGGGACAGGGGGGACTGAAGCTTTCTTT
TRBV21-1,NA,NA,TRBJ2-7,CASGDRNPYEQYF,TGTGCCAGCGGCGACAGGAATCCCTACGAGCAGTACTTC
TRBV5-1,NA,NA,TRBJ1-1,CASSLGLRGHTEAFF,TGCGCCAGCAGCTTGGGCCTAAGGGGTCACACTGAAGCTTTCTTT
TRBV7-7,NA,TRBD1,TRBJ2-5,CASSYGTGTNTIQETQYF,TGTGCCAGCAGCTATGGGACAGGGACAAACACCATCCAAGAGACCCAGTACTTC
TRBV7-2,NA,TRBD2,TRBJ2-7,CASSPTSGLIEQYF,TGTGCCAGCAGCCCCACTAGCGGGCTGATCGAGCAGTACTTC
TRBV28,once,NA,TRBJ1-1,CASSLRSMNTEAFF,TGTGCCAGCAGTTTAAGATCAATGAACACTGAAGCTTTCTTT
TRBV16,NA,NA,TRBJ1-2,CASSQSAAAYGYTF,TGTGCCAGCAGCCAATCCGCGGCGGCTTATGGCTACACCTTC
TRBV5-8,NA,TRBD2,TRBJ2-3,CASRLGLATDTQYF,TGTGCCAGCAGGTTGGGACTAGCGACAGATACGCAGTATTTT
TRBV27,NA,NA,TRBJ2-7,CASSPNVRGSEQYF,TGTGCCAGCAGTCCCAACGTCCGGGGGTCCGAGCAGTACTTC
TRBV30,few,NA,TRBJ1-6,CAWSVGVGDSPLHF,TGTGCCTGGAGTGTAGGCGTTGGAGATTCACCCCTCCACTTT
TRBV6-5,NA,NA,TRBJ1-5,CASTSGQSNQPQHF,TGTGCCAGCACCTCGGGACAAAGCAATCAGCCCCAGCATTTT
TRBV5-6,NA,NA,TRBJ2-7,CASSRLVLEQYF,TGTGCCAGCAGCAGACTAGTTCTCGAGCAGTACTTC
TRBV30,NA,NA,TRBJ1-5,CAWRSQGNQPQHF,TGTGCCTGGAGGTCTCAGGGTAATCAGCCCCAGCATTTT
TRBV11-2,many,TRBD1,TRBJ1-2,CASSLWTGGDFNYGYTF,TGTGCCAGCAGCTTGTGGACAGGGGGGGATTTTAACTATGGCTACACCTTC
TRBV6-1,NA,NA,TRBJ2-7,CASSERGSLYEQYF,TGTGCCAGCAGTGAAAGGGGTTCTCTCTACGAGCAGTACTTC
TRBV5-1,NA,NA,TRBJ2-7,CASSSNSYEQYF,TGCGCCAGCAGCTCGAACTCCTACGAGCAGTACTTC
TRBV2,NA,TRBD2,TRBJ2-3,CASSRLAGGTDTQYF,TGTGCCAGCAGTAGACTAGCGGGCGGCACAGATACGCAGTATTTT
TRBV5-1,NA,NA,TRBJ1-5,CASSLGTGFNQPQHF,TGCGCCAGCAGCCTCGGGACGGGATTCAATCAGCCCCAGCATTTT
TRBV6-4,NA,NA,TRBJ1-4,CASSPRSGTNEKLFF,TGTGCCAGCAGTCCGCGATCAGGCACTAATGAAAAACTGTTTTTT
TRBV6-1,once,TRBD2,TRBJ2-1,CASSKREGLYNEQFF,TGTGCCAGCAGTAAGCGGGAGGGCCTCTACAATGAGCAGTTCTTC
TRBV9,NA,NA,TRBJ2-1,CASSVGLGTYNEQFF,TGTGCCAGCAGCGTAGGACTGGGGACCTACAATGAGCAGTTCTTC
TRBV7-9,NA,NA,TRBJ1-4,CASSLGTEPEKLFF,TGTGCCAGCAGCTTAGGAACAGAGCCTGAAAAACTGTTTTTT
TRBV6-4,NA,NA,TRBJ2-7,CASNPRRGEQYF,TGTGCCAGCAATCCGAGGAGGGGCGAGCAGTACTTC
TRBV6-4,NA,NA,TRBJ2-6,CASSFGNYTTKSGQRPDF,TGTGCCAGCAGTTTTGGTAACTACACGACAAAGTCGGGCCAACGTCCTGACTTC
TRBV9,NA,NA,TRBJ1-1,CASSVRGGGTEAFF,TGTGCCAGCAGCGTCAGGGGCGGGGGGACTGAAGCTTTCTTT
TRBV11-3,NA,NA,TRBJ2-6,CASSTYRESGANVLTF,TGTGCCAGCAGCACGTACAGGGAGTCTGGGGCCAACGTCCTGACTTTC
TRBV11-1,NA,NA,TRBJ1-1,CASSSGGTEAFF,TGTGCCAGCAGCTCCGGGGGGACTGAAGCTTTCTTT
TRBV6-5,NA,NA,TRBJ1-1,CASSSPRRGGTEAFF,TGTGCCAGCAGTTCCCCTCGTAGGGGGGGCACTGAAGCTTTCTTT
TRBV5-5,NA,NA,TRBJ2-1,CASSLIRSSYNEQFF,TGTGCCAGCAGCTTGATAAGGAGCTCCTACAATGAGCAGTTCTTC
TRBV13,NA,TRBD1,TRBJ2-2,CASSPLGQGPGELFF,TGTGCCAGCAGCCCCCTGGGACAGGGCCCCGGGGAGCTGTTTTTT
TRBV18,few,NA,TRBJ1-1,CASSPYEGVNTEAFF,TGTGCCAGCTCCCCCTACGAAGGTGTGAACACTGAAGCTTTCTTT
TRBV4-1,few,TRBD1,TRBJ1-1,CASSIGGQINTEAFF,TGCGCCAGCAGCATTGGGGGACAGATTAACACTGAAGCTTTCTTT
TRBV28,NA,NA,TRBJ2-5,CASSLSSAGSKTQYF,TGTGCCAGCAGTTTATCCTCCGCTGGATCTAAGACCCAGTACTTC
TRBV5-1,few,TRBD1,TRBJ1-4,CASRGTDATNEKLFF,TGCGCCAGCAGAGGGACAGATGCAACTAATGAAAAACTGTTTTTT
TRBV28,many,TRBD1,TRBJ1-1,CASGDRGRTEAFF,TGTGCCAGCGGGGACAGGGGGAGGACTGAAGCTTTCTTT
TRBV9,NA,NA,TRBJ2-2,CASSLSGGTGELFF,TGTGCCAGCAGCCTTTCAGGGGGGACCGGGGAGCTGTTTTTT
TRBV7-3,NA,NA,TRBJ2-4,CASSTQAKNIQYF,TGTGCCAGCTCCACCCAAGCCAAAAACATTCAGTACTTC
TRBV18,NA,NA,TRBJ1-2,CASSPDGRGRNGYTF,TGTGCCAGCTCCCCCGACGGCAGGGGAAGGAATGGCTACACCTTC
TRBV5-1,few,NA,TRBJ2-3,CASSNGDSTDTQYF,TGCGCCAGCAGCAACGGAGACAGCACAGATACGCAGTATTTT
TRBV27,few,TRBD2,TRBJ2-5,CASSLLAGGGQETQYF,TGTGCCAGCAGTTTACTAGCGGGGGGCGGCCAAGAGACCCAGTACTTC
TRBV18,once,NA,TRBJ1-5,CASSRTWGVDQPQHF,TGTGCCAGCTCACGAACTTGGGGGGTAGATCAGCCCCAGCATTTT
TRBV6-6,NA,NA,TRBJ1-1,CASSYSIRGSTEAFF,TGTGCCAGCAGTTACTCGATCCGCGGTTCTACTGAAGCTTTCTTT
TRBV19,NA,NA,TRBJ2-1,CASSIWGRPSNEQFF,TGTGCCAGTAGTATATGGGGGAGGCCCTCCAATGAGCAGTTCTTC
TRBV2,NA,TRBD1,TRBJ2-3,CASRGQGGGDTQYF,TGTGCCAGCAGAGGACAGGGGGGTGGGGATACGCAGTATTTT
TRBV7-9,NA,NA,TRBJ2-7,CASSPGQVSYEQYF,TGTGCCAGCAGCCCGGGACAAGTCTCCTACGAGCAGTACTTC
TRBV27,NA,NA,TRBJ2-7,CASSSLTESYEQYF,TGTGCCAGCAGTTCTTTGACTGAATCTTACGAGCAGTACTTC
TRBV6-1,NA,TRBD1,TRBJ1-5,CASRQTGGSNQPQHF,TGTGCCAGCAGGCAGACAGGGGGTAGCAATCAGCCCCAGCATTTT
TRBV28,NA,NA,TRBJ2-3,CASSPSAPGTQYF,TGTGCCAGCAGCCCATCTGCCCCGGGTACGCAGTATTTT
TRBV2,NA,NA,TRBJ2-1,CASSEVVEQFF,TGTGCCAGCAGTGAAGTAGTTGAGCAGTTCTTC
TRBV30,NA,NA,TRBJ1-1,CAWSVRGATEAFF,TGTGCCTGGAGTGTAAGGGGGGCCACTGAAGCTTTCTTT
TRBV18,NA,NA,TRBJ2-2,CASSPPNTGELFF,TGTGCCAGCTCACCACCGAATACCGGGGAGCTGTTTTTT
TRBV5-1,NA,TRBD1,TRBJ1-4,CASSFLTGALHEKLFF,TGCGCCAGCAGCTTCCTTACAGGGGCTTTACATGAAAAACTGTTTTTT
TRBV7-8,NA,NA,TRBJ1-1,CASSLELMGKTEAFF,TGTGCCAGCAGCTTAGAGTTAATGGGGAAAACTGAAGCTTTCTTT
TRBV9,NA,NA,TRBJ2-1,CASTREPSYNEQFF,TGTGCCAGCACCCGAGAACCTAGCTACAATGAGCAGTTCTTC